This T cell receptor beta chain was observed in a study of blood T cell repertoires in COVID-19. Study-level background: Donors in the United States, Italy and Spain gave samples during acute or convalescent COVID-19.

Clones were sequenced by immunoSEQ multiplex PCR, and TCRdb holds only the in-frame ones, with some missing. The data contain 84,000 or so clones, under 80% of them singletons. Looked up from germline, CDR1 is MGHRA and CDR2 is YSYEKL. The V end was cut by 0 bases, the J end by 8 bases, with 13 bases between. This CDR3 is 14 amino acids long. The receptor's source is a human donor in a cohort sampled during active COVID-19. Sequenced material: peripheral blood. The chain links TRBV4-1 to TRBJ2-5, with a tentative D call TRBD2 (5 bases). CDR3 sequence reads: CASSQDEVGRTQYF. The DNA for the CDR3 is TGCGCCAGCAGCCAAGATGAGGTGGGGAGAACCCAGTACTTC.